The 13 T cell receptor beta chains reported below all come from one sample, sequenced in a study of blood T cell repertoires in COVID-19. The repertoire was sequenced with immunoSEQ multiplex PCR; TCRdb's copy has only in-frame clones and lacks some. The sample lists hundreds of thousands of clones, around 84% occurring once. What was sequenced was peripheral blood. The receptors were sampled from a man aged 70-80 years with acute or convalescent COVID-19.

In its sample, this clone was seen once. This chain uses TRBV7-2 with TRBJ2-3; tentatively, D is TRBD2 (6 bases). Germline-derived CDR1 and CDR2 are SGHTA and FQGNSA. Trimming pared 5 bases from V and 2 bases from J, leaving 17 bases between. The CDR3 runs to 16 residues. The CDR3 is CASSAGPWSITDTQYF. For the CDR3, the DNA is TGTGCCAGCAGCGCGGGACCTTGGTCCATCACAGATACGCAGTATTTT.

The chain is built from TRBV28 and TRBJ1-2, with D perhaps matching TRBD1 (6 bases). Germline CDR1 MDHEN, CDR2 SYDVKM. With 3 bases removed from V and 3 bases from J, the gap between germline ends came to 14 bases. The CDR3 loop spans 15 amino acids. The CDR3 here is CASSFFLPGDYGYTF. CDR3 nucleotide sequence: TGTGCCAGCAGTTTTTTTCTCCCAGGGGACTATGGCTACACCTTC.

The rearrangement uses TRBV7-2 and TRBJ2-1; maybe TRBD2 (5 bases). Trimming left V 3 bases short and J 3 bases short, with 12 bases between. The CDR3 covers 15 residues. CDR1 SGHTA and CDR2 FQGNSA come from the germline V gene. This chain's CDR3 is CASSFSSGFYNEQFF. CDR3 nucleotides: TGTGCCAGCAGCTTTTCGTCGGGATTCTACAATGAGCAGTTCTTC.

This sequence joins TRBV19 and TRBJ2-4, with D hard to call. Germline V gives CDR1 LNHDA, CDR2 SQIVND (reference sequence). The CDR3 length is 14 residues. V gave up 5 bases and J gave up 0 bases, with 8 bases separating them. CDR3 sequence reads: CASSVSLAKNIQYF. The CDR3 DNA sequence: TGTGCCAGTAGTGTGTCCCTAGCCAAAAACATTCAGTACTTC.

This chain joins TRBV29-1 and TRBJ2-1, with TRBD2 as a possible D gene (5 bases). Trimming took 3 bases from V and 2 from J, leaving 5 bases between them. CDR1 SQVTM and CDR2 ANQGSEA come from the germline V gene. CDR3 length equals 12 residues. CDR3 nucleotide sequence: TGCAGCGTTGACGGGACCTACAATGAGCAGTTCTTC. This codes for CSVDGTYNEQFF.

The gene calls are TRBV5-6 and TRBJ1-3; D ambiguous. Germline V gene lookup returns CDR1 SGHDT and CDR2 YYEEEE. This CDR3 contains 14 residues. The germline V and J ends were trimmed by 1 base and 2 bases, with 7 bases remaining between them. The CDR3 nucleotides are TGTGCCAGCAGCTTGAGGAGGGCTGGAAACACCATATATTTT. As protein: CASSLRRAGNTIYF.

J is TRBJ2-7 and V is TRBV11-2; the D gene is possibly TRBD2 (6 bases). Looked up from germline, CDR1 is SGHAT and CDR2 is FQNNGV. V gave up 5 bases and J gave up 2 bases, with 19 bases separating them. The CDR3 has 16 amino acids. Here the CDR3 reads CASSIGGAGSTYEQYF. In DNA form, the CDR3 reads TGTGCCAGCAGCATTGGAGGGGCAGGGTCAACCTACGAGCAGTACTTC.

This chain connects TRBV5-1 to TRBJ2-7, with TRBD2 identical over 8 bases. Germline CDR1 is SGHRS and CDR2 is YFSETQ. J lost 6 bases, V lost 7 bases, and 15 bases had no gene match. The CDR3 is 15 amino acids. The CDR3 reads CASPSPRREVPEQYF. For the CDR3, the DNA is TGCGCCAGCCCTTCCCCTCGGCGGGAGGTGCCCGAGCAGTACTTC.

The CDR3 loop reads CASSHQGAQYLSEKLFF. The CDR3 DNA sequence: TGTGCCAGCAGTCATCAGGGGGCGCAGTATCTTAGTGAAAAACTGTTTTTT. This chain joins TRBV28 and TRBJ1-4; 8 nucleotides line up with TRBD1. The CDR3 is 17 residues long. Trimming removed 5 bases from V and 7 bases from J; junction bases left unmatched: 15. CDR1 and CDR2 (germline): MDHEN, SYDVKM.

This clone was counted many times. The chain carries TRBV28 and TRBJ2-7; TRBD2 agrees at 9 bases. The CDR3 runs 15 residues. Germline loops: CDR1 MDHEN, CDR2 SYDVKM. J lost 5 bases, V lost 2 bases, and 7 bases had no gene match. CDR3 loop: CASSLAGGIVDEQYF. The CDR3, as DNA: TGTGCCAGCAGTTTAGCGGGAGGGATAGTAGACGAGCAGTACTTC.

The chain recombines TRBV3-1 (or the pseudogene TRBV3-2) with TRBJ2-3; 7 bases fit TRBD2. The CDR3 totals 17 residues. Germline values: CDR1 LGHDT, CDR2 YNNKEL (reference sequence). Trimming took 4 bases from V and 4 from J; bases not matched to a gene: 14. The DNA of the CDR3 is TGTGCCAGCAGCCTCGAACCGGCGGGAGTAGTATCAGATACGCAGTATTTT. Its protein product is CASSLEPAGVVSDTQYF.

The gene calls are TRBV10-1 and TRBJ2-1, with 11 positions matching TRBD1. The V gene's germline CDR1 is WNHNN and CDR2 SYGVQD (reference sequence). The CDR3 runs to 15 residues. The V and J ends lost 5 bases and 8 bases, in that order; junction bases with no gene match: 8. In DNA form, the CDR3 reads TGCGCCAGCAGTACACCGGGACAGGGGGATGATGAGCAGTTCTTC. Its protein is CASSTPGQGDDEQFF.

The rearrangement uses TRBV28 and TRBJ1-4, with 7 bases lining up with TRBD1. After removal of 8 bases from V and 4 bases from J, the junction contained 13 bases not matched to a gene. CDR1 is MDHEN, CDR2 SYDVKM, per germline. There are 16 residues in the CDR3. This CDR3 reads CASRRDLGGDNEKLFF. The CDR3 coding sequence is TGTGCCAGCCGGCGGGACTTAGGGGGCGATAATGAAAAACTGTTTTTT.